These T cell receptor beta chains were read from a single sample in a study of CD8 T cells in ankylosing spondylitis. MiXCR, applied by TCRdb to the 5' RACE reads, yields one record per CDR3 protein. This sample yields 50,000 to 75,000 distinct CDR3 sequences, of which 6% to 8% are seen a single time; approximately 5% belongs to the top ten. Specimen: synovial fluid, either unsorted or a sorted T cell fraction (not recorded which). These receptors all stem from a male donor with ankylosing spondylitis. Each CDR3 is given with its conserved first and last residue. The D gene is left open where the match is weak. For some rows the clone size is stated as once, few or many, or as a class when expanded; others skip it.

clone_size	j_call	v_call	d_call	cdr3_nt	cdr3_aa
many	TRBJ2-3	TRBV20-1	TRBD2	TGCAGTGCTAGGGGACTAGCGGGAGTATCAGATACGCAGTATTTT	CSARGLAGVSDTQYF
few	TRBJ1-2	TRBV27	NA	TGTGCCAGCAGTTCCCGGGGAGGGGGCTATGGCTACACCTTC	CASSSRGGGYGYTF
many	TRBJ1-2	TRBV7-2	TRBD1	TGTGCCAGCAGCTCTTGGGACAGGGGAGGCTTCGGCTACACCTTC	CASSSWDRGGFGYTF
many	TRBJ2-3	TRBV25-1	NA	TGTGCCAGCAGTTACGGTTACACAGATACGCAGTATTTT	CASSYGYTDTQYF
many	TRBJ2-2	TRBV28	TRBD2	TGTGCCAGCAGTCCCCTAGCGGGCGGGACCGGGGAGCTGTTTTTT	CASSPLAGGTGELFF
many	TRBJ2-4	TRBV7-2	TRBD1	TGTGCCAGCAGCAGACAGGGGGCGGATATTCAGTACTTC	CASSRQGADIQYF
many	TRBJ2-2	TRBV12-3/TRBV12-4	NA	TGTGCCAGCAGACAGAGTAACACCGGGGAGCTGTTTTTT	CASRQSNTGELFF
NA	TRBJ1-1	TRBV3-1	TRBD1	TGTGCCAGCAGGGGGGACAGGGTGTCATCGGAAGCTTTCTTT	CASRGDRVSSEAFF
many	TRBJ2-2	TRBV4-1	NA	TGCGCCAGCAGCCCTCCTGGCATTAACACCGGGGAGCTGTTTTTT	CASSPPGINTGELFF
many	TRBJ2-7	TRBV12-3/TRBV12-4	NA	TGTGCCAGCAGTTTACGGGCAGGTGCCTACGAGCAGTACTTC	CASSLRAGAYEQYF
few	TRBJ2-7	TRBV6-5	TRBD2	TGTGCCAGCAGTTACTCCCCCCCTAGCGGGATTTACTACGAGCAGTACTTC	CASSYSPPSGIYYEQYF
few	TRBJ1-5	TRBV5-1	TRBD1	TGCGCCACCCTGAAGGGACAGGTCGTGAAGCAGCCCCAGCATTTT	CATLKGQVVKQPQHF
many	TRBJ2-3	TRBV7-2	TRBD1	TGTGCCAGCAGCCAAGACAGGGGGCGAACAGATACGCAGTATTTT	CASSQDRGRTDTQYF
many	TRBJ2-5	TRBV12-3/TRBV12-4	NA	TGTGCCAGCAGTTTAAGGCTAGGGGGCGCGGGGGAGACCCAGTACTTC	CASSLRLGGAGETQYF
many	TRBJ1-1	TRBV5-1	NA	TGCGCCAGCAGCGACCTGACAGAGAACACTGAAGCTTTCTTT	CASSDLTENTEAFF
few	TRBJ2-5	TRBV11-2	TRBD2	TGTGCCAGCAGCCCCCAGACTAGCGGGAGGCCTCCCCAGTACTTC	CASSPQTSGRPPQYF
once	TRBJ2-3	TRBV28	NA	TGTGCCAGCAGAGATGGACAGGGAGGGAGCACAGATACGCAGTATTTT	CASRDGQGGSTDTQYF
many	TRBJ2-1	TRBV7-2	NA	TGTGCCAGCAGCTTGGGGGGGCTAGCCCAGAGGTTGTTC	CASSLGGLAQRLF
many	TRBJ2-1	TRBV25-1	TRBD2	TGTGCCAGCAGTGACGTAGATTGGGCTAGCGGGAGGAATGAGCAGTTCTTC	CASSDVDWASGRNEQFF
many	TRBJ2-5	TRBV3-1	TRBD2	TGTGCCAGCAGCCCTACAGAGCGGGGACTAGAGACCCAGTACTTC	CASSPTERGLETQYF
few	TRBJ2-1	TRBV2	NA	TGTGCCAGCCGCCCCGGCGCAGTAATTTACAATGAGCAGTTCTTC	CASRPGAVIYNEQFF
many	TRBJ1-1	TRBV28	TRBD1	TGTGCCACTACGTCAGGGGGGGTGATATTGGACACTGAAGCTTTCTTT	CATTSGGVILDTEAFF
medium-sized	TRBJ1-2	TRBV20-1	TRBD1	TGCAGTGCTAGAAACAACAGGGGGAACTATGGCTACACCTTC	CSARNNRGNYGYTF
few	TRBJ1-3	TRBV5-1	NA	TGCGCCAGCAGCTTGGTTCAGGGCGCCATCTCTGGAAACACCATATATTTT	CASSLVQGAISGNTIYF
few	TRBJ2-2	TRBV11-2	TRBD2	TGTGCCAGCAGCTGGCGGGAGGGCCGCGGCACCGGGGAGCTGTTTTTT	CASSWREGRGTGELFF
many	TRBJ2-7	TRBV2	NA	TGTGCCAGCAGCGCCTTGGGAGTTCAGTACTTC	CASSALGVQYF
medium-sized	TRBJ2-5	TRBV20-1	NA	TGCAGTGCTAGTTATCTAGACGAAGAGACCCAGTACTTC	CSASYLDEETQYF
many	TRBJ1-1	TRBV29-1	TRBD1	TGCAGCGTTCTTCCGACAGGGATCACTGAAGCTTTCTTT	CSVLPTGITEAFF
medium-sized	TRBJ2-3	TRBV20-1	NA	TGCAGTGCAGGGGGACCTGAGGGAGATACGCAGTATTTT	CSAGGPEGDTQYF
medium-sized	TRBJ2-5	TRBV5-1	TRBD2	TGCGCCAGCAGAAGGAGTAGCGGGAGTGTCGAGACCCAGTACTTC	CASRRSSGSVETQYF
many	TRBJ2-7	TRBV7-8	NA	TGTGCCAGCAGCTTAGGTTCCCGCCAGAACGCAGCTTTGGGGCAGTACTTC	CASSLGSRQNAALGQYF
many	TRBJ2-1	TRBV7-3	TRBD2	TGTGCCAGCAGCCCAGCAAGCGGGACCTACAATGAGCAGTTCTTC	CASSPASGTYNEQFF